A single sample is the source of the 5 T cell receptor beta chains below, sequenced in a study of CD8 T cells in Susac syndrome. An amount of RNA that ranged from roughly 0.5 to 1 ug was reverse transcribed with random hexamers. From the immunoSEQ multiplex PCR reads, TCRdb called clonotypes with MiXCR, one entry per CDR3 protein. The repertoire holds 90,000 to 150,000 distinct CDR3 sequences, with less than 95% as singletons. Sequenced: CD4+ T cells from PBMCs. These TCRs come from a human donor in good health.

The DNA of the CDR3 is TGTGCCAGCAGCCTCTGGACAGGGGCCGAAGCTTTCTTT. This sequence encodes CASSLWTGAEAFF. The J gene is TRBJ1-1, the V gene TRBV14; TRBD1 matches 9 bases. The germline CDR1 and CDR2 sequences are SGHDN and FVKESK. V shed 4 bases and J 8 bases; nucleotides not matched to a gene: 5. CDR3 length: 13 residues.

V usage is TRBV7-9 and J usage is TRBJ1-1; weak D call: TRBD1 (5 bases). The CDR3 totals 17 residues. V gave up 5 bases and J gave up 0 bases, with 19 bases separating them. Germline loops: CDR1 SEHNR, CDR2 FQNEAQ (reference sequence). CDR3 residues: CASSPRAGQGVNTEAFF. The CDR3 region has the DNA TGTGCCAGCAGCCCGCGGGCAGGGCAAGGGGTGAACACTGAAGCTTTCTTT. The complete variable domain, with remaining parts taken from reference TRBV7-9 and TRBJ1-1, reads DTGVSQNPRHKITKRGQNVTFRCDPISEHNRLYWYRQTLGQGPEFLTYFQNEAQLEKSRLLSDRFSAERPKGSFSTLEIQRTEQGDSAMYLCASSPRAGQGVNTEAFFGQGTRLTVV.

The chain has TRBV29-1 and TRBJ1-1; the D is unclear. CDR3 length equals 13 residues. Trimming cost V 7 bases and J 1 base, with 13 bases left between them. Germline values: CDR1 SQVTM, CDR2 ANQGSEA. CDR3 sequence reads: CSASRTANTEAFF. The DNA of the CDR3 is TGCAGCGCCTCACGGACGGCGAACACTGAAGCTTTCTTT.

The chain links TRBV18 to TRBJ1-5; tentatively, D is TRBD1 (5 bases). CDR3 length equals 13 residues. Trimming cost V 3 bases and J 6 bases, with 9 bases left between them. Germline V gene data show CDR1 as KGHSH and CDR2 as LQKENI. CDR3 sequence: CASSPVGVQPQHF. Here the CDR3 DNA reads TGTGCCAGCTCACCGGTGGGGGTTCAGCCCCAGCATTTT.

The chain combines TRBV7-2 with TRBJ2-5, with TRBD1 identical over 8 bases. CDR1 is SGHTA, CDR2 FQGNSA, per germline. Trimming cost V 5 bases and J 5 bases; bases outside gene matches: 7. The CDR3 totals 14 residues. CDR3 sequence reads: CASSMDRDAETQYF. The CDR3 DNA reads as TGTGCCAGCAGCATGGACAGGGATGCCGAGACCCAGTACTTC. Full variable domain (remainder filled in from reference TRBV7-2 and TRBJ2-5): GAGVSQSPSNKVTEKGKDVELRCDPISGHTALYWYRQSLGQGLEFLIYFQGNSAPDKSGLPSDRFSAERTGGSVSTLTIQRTQQEDSAVYLCASSMDRDAETQYFGPGTRLLVL.